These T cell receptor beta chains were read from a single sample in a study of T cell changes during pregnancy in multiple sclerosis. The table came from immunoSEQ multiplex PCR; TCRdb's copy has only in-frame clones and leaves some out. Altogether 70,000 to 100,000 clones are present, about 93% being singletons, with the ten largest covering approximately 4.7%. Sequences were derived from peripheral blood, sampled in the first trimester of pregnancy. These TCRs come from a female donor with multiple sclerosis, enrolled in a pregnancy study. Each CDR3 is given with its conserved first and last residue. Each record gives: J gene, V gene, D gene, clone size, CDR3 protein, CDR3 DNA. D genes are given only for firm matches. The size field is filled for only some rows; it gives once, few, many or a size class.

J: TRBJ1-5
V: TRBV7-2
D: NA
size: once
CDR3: CASSLEYYQPQHF
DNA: TGTGCCAGCAGCTTAGAATATTATCAGCCCCAGCATTTT

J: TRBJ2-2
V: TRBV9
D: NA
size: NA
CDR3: CASSVGENTGELFF
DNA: TGTGCCAGCAGCGTCGGGGAAAACACCGGGGAGCTGTTTTTT

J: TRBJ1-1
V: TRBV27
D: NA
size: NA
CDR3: CASSLDKNTEAFF
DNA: TGTGCCAGCAGTTTAGACAAGAACACTGAAGCTTTCTTT

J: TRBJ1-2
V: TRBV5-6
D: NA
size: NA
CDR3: CASSETVYGYTF
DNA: TGTGCCAGCAGCGAGACAGTCTATGGCTACACCTTC

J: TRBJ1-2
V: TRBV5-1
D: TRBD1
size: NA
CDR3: CASSLDRGLGGYTF
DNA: TGCGCCAGCAGCTTGGACAGGGGGCTGGGGGGCTACACCTTC

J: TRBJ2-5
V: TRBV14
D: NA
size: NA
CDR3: CASSQQRAFRVETQYF
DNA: TGTGCCAGCAGCCAACAACGAGCCTTCAGGGTGGAGACCCAGTACTTC

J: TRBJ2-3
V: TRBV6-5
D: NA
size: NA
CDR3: CASGRSTDTQYF
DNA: TGTGCCAGCGGGAGAAGCACAGATACGCAGTATTTT

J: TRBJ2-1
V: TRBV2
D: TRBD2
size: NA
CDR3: CATAGTSGGATNNEQFF
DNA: TGTGCCACAGCCGGGACTAGCGGGGGGGCCACCAACAATGAGCAGTTCTTC

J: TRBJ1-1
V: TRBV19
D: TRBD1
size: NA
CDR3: CASSFWTGGKRGTEAFF
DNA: TGTGCCAGTAGTTTCTGGACAGGGGGGAAACGTGGCACTGAAGCTTTCTTT

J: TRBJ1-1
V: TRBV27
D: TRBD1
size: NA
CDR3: CASSLAGGPGEAFF
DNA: TGTGCCAGCAGTTTAGCAGGGGGTCCCGGTGAAGCTTTCTTT

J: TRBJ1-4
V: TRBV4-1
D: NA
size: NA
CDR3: CASSHVPGQGDEKLFF
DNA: TGCGCCAGCAGCCACGTACCGGGACAAGGAGATGAAAAACTGTTTTTT

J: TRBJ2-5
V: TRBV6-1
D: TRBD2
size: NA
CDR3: CASSLTPGLAETQYF
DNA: TGTGCCAGCAGTCTGACCCCCGGACTAGCAGAGACCCAGTACTTC

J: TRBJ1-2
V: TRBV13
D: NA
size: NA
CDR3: CASSYRDTQKYGYTF
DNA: TGTGCCAGCAGCTACCGGGACACTCAAAAGTATGGCTACACCTTC

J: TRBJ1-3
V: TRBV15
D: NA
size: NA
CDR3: CATSREVGRSGNTIYF
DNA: TGTGCCACCAGCAGAGAGGTGGGGAGATCGGGAAACACCATATATTTT

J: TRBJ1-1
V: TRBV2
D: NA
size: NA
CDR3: CASRVTENTEAFF
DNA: TGTGCCAGCAGAGTTACAGAGAACACTGAAGCTTTCTTT

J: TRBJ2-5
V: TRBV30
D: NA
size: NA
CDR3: CAWSTGHLQETQYF
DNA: TGTGCCTGGAGTACGGGACACCTACAAGAGACCCAGTACTTC

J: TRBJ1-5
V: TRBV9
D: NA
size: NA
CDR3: CASSPGWSNQPQHF
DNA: TGTGCCAGCAGCCCAGGGTGGAGCAATCAGCCCCAGCATTTT

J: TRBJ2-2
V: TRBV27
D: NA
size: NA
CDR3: CASSSGAGELFF
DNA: TGTGCCAGCAGTTCCGGGGCCGGGGAGCTGTTTTTT

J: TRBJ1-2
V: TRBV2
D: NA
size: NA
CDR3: CASSVLGTGYTF
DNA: TGTGCCAGCAGCGTCTTGGGGACAGGCTACACCTTC

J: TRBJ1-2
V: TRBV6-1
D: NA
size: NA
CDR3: CASRQSGDADYGYTF
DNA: TGTGCCAGCAGGCAGTCAGGGGATGCGGACTATGGCTACACCTTC

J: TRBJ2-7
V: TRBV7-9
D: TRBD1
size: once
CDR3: CASSYGQAAFDEQYF
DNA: TGTGCCAGCAGCTATGGACAGGCGGCCTTCGACGAGCAGTACTTC

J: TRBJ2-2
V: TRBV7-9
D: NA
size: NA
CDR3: CASSLGSTGFNTGELFF
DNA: TGTGCCAGCAGCTTAGGGTCAACAGGGTTCAACACCGGGGAGCTGTTTTTT

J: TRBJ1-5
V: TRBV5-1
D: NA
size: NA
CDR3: CASSPDGGLEPQHF
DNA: TGCGCCAGCAGCCCGGACGGGGGGCTGGAGCCCCAGCATTTT

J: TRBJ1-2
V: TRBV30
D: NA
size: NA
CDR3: CAWRSERSGGYTF
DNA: TGTGCCTGGAGAAGTGAAAGGTCAGGCGGCTACACCTTC

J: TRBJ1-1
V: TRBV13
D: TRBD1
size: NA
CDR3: CASSFGTGDTEAFF
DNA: TGTGCCAGCAGCTTTGGGACAGGGGATACTGAAGCTTTCTTT

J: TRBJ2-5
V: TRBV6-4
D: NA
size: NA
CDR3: CASSEKRRVVKETQYF
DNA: TGTGCCAGCAGTGAGAAACGCAGGGTGGTAAAAGAGACCCAGTACTTC

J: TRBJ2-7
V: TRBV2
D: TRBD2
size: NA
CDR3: CASSPGGGYEQYF
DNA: TGTGCCAGCAGTCCGGGGGGGGGCTACGAGCAGTACTTC

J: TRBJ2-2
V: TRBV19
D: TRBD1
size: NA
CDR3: CASAGGTPNTGELFF
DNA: TGTGCCAGTGCAGGGGGCACCCCAAACACCGGGGAGCTGTTTTTT

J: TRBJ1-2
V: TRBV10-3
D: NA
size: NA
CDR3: CAISDNSPSFGYTF
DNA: TGTGCCATCAGTGATAATTCCCCTTCTTTTGGCTACACCTTC

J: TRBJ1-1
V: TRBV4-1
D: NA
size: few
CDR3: CASSQDFLEGNTEAFF
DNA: TGCGCCAGCAGCCAAGATTTTTTGGAGGGAAACACTGAAGCTTTCTTT

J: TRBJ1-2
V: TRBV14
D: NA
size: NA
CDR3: CASSSTGRFPYGYTF
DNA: TGTGCCAGCAGCTCAACAGGGAGATTCCCCTATGGCTACACCTTC

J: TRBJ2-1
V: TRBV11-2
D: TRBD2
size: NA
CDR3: CASSQLAGTHNEQFF
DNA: TGTGCCAGCAGCCAACTAGCGGGAACCCACAATGAGCAGTTCTTC

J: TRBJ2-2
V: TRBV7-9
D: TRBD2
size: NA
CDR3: CATLGWAGGRQSTGELFF
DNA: TGTGCCACCCTGGGTTGGGCGGGGGGGCGTCAGAGCACCGGGGAGCTGTTTTTT

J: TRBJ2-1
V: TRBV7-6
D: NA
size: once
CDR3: CASSLEAGLSYNEQFF
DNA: TGTGCCAGCAGCTTAGAAGCGGGCCTCTCCTACAATGAGCAGTTCTTC

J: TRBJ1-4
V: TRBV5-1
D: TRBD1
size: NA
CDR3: CASSQGQGATNEKLFF
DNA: TGCGCCAGCAGCCAAGGACAGGGGGCCACTAATGAAAAACTGTTTTTT

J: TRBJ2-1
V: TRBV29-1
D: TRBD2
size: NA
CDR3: CSATLAGVGNEQFF
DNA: TGCAGCGCGACTCTAGCGGGGGTAGGGAATGAGCAGTTCTTC

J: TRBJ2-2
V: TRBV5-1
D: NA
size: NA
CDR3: CASSVPPSESNTGELFF
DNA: TGCGCCAGCAGCGTGCCCCCTAGCGAATCGAACACCGGGGAGCTGTTTTTT

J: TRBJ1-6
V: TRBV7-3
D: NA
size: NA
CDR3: CASSLETGYNSPLHF
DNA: TGTGCCAGCAGCCTAGAAACAGGGTATAATTCACCCCTCCACTTT

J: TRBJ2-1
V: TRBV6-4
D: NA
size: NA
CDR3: CASSDTLGGASNEQFF
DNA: TGTGCCAGCAGTGACACTTTAGGGGGGGCGTCGAATGAGCAGTTCTTC

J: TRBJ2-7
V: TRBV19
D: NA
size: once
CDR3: CASSMSIAAYEQYF
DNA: TGTGCCAGTAGTATGTCCATTGCAGCCTACGAGCAGTACTTC

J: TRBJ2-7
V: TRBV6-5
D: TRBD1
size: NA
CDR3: CASSYDRGPYEQYF
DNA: TGTGCCAGCAGTTACGACAGGGGTCCCTACGAGCAGTACTTC

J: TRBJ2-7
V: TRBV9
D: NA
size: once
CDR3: CASSEGHGGVPFYEQYF
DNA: TGTGCCAGCAGCGAGGGGCATGGCGGGGTCCCCTTCTACGAGCAGTACTTC

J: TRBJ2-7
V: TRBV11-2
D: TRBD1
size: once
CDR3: CASSFGQGESSYEQYF
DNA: TGTGCCAGCAGCTTCGGACAGGGGGAATCCTCCTACGAGCAGTACTTC

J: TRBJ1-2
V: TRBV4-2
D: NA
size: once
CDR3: CASSPAGRMGGPTNYGYTF
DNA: TGTGCCAGCAGCCCGGCAGGGCGGATGGGGGGGCCTACTAACTATGGCTACACCTTC

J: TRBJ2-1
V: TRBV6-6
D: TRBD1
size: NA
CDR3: CASKTGGAGDNEQFF
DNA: TGTGCCAGCAAGACAGGGGGCGCGGGTGACAATGAGCAGTTCTTC

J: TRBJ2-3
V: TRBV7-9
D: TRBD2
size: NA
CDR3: CASSLGAGGNTQYF
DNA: TGTGCCAGCAGCTTAGGGGCGGGGGGGAATACGCAGTATTTT

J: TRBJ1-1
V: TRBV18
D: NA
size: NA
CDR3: CASSPDDWTVLAFF
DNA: TGTGCCAGCTCACCTGACGATTGGACAGTTCTAGCTTTCTTT

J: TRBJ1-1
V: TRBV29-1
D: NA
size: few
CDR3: CSVEDGAGRTFF
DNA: TGCAGCGTTGAAGATGGGGCAGGGAGGACTTTCTTT